Listed below are T cell receptor beta chains from one sample, sequenced in a study of pediatric ulcerative colitis. TCRdb's copy holds only in-frame clones and misses some; the assay was immunoSEQ multiplex PCR. The repertoire holds roughly 54,000 clones, with about nine tenths as singletons. Sample: blood. The receptors were gathered from a boy younger than 18 who was a control in a study of pediatric ulcerative colitis. CDR3s include the opening cysteine and the closing phenylalanine or tryptophan. The D gene is left open where the match is weak. The size of a clone is reported for some rows only, either as once, few or many, or as a class for expanded clones.

CDR3 protein: CASSSYGAGAQYF
CDR3 DNA: TGTGCCAGCAGCTCCTATGGGGCCGGGGCCCAGTACTTC
D gene: .
J gene: TRBJ2-5
clone size: once
V gene: TRBV5-8

CDR3 protein: CASSSGTGAYEQYF
CDR3 DNA: TGTGCCAGCAGCTCCGGGACAGGAGCCTACGAGCAGTACTTC
D gene: TRBD1
J gene: TRBJ2-7
clone size: once
V gene: TRBV5-4

CDR3 protein: CASSYSSGITDTQYF
CDR3 DNA: TGTGCCAGCAGTTACTCTAGCGGGATCACAGATACGCAGTATTTT
D gene: TRBD2
J gene: TRBJ2-3
clone size: .
V gene: TRBV6-5

CDR3 protein: CASDGTDSGNTIYF
CDR3 DNA: TGTGCCAGCGATGGGACAGACTCTGGAAACACCATATATTTT
D gene: TRBD1
J gene: TRBJ1-3
clone size: .
V gene: TRBV2

CDR3 protein: CAWIGGNTGELFF
CDR3 DNA: TGTGCCTGGATCGGAGGTAACACCGGGGAGCTGTTTTTT
D gene: .
J gene: TRBJ2-2
clone size: .
V gene: TRBV30

CDR3 protein: CATSRGGVQETQYF
CDR3 DNA: TGTGCCACCAGCAGGGGAGGGGTGCAAGAGACCCAGTACTTC
D gene: TRBD2
J gene: TRBJ2-5
clone size: .
V gene: TRBV15

CDR3 protein: CASSLDGNYEQYF
CDR3 DNA: TGCGCCAGCAGCTTGGATGGAAACTACGAGCAGTACTTC
D gene: .
J gene: TRBJ2-7
clone size: .
V gene: TRBV5-1

CDR3 protein: CASSLWDVLGNQPQHF
CDR3 DNA: TGTGCCAGTAGTCTATGGGACGTATTAGGCAATCAGCCCCAGCATTTT
D gene: .
J gene: TRBJ1-5
clone size: .
V gene: TRBV19

CDR3 protein: CATSRDLYQPQHF
CDR3 DNA: TGTGCCACCAGCAGAGATTTGTATCAGCCCCAGCATTTT
D gene: .
J gene: TRBJ1-5
clone size: .
V gene: TRBV15

CDR3 protein: CASSQDTDPNYGYTF
CDR3 DNA: TGCGCCAGCAGCCAAGACACTGATCCTAACTATGGCTACACCTTC
D gene: .
J gene: TRBJ1-2
clone size: .
V gene: TRBV4-3

CDR3 protein: CAWSVYRGSEAFF
CDR3 DNA: TGTGCCTGGAGTGTATACAGGGGTTCTGAAGCTTTCTTT
D gene: TRBD1
J gene: TRBJ1-1
clone size: .
V gene: TRBV30

CDR3 protein: CSVVAGVRTSTDTQYF
CDR3 DNA: TGCAGCGTTGTAGCGGGGGTACGAACTAGCACAGATACGCAGTATTTT
D gene: TRBD2
J gene: TRBJ2-3
clone size: .
V gene: TRBV29-1

CDR3 protein: CASSIDFSGRTAKYF
CDR3 DNA: TGTGCCAGTAGTATAGATTTTTCGGGACGGACGGCGAAGTACTTC
D gene: .
J gene: TRBJ2-7
clone size: .
V gene: TRBV19

CDR3 protein: CASSDGVSGRTYNEQFF
CDR3 DNA: TGTGCCAGCAGTGATGGTGTTAGCGGGAGGACCTACAATGAGCAGTTCTTC
D gene: TRBD2
J gene: TRBJ2-1
clone size: once
V gene: TRBV2

CDR3 protein: CASSREGGYGYTF
CDR3 DNA: TGTGCCAGCAGCCGGGAAGGGGGCTATGGCTACACCTTC
D gene: .
J gene: TRBJ1-2
clone size: .
V gene: TRBV9

CDR3 protein: CASSLTRGSGANVLTF
CDR3 DNA: TGCGCCAGCAGCCTTACCAGGGGTTCCGGGGCCAACGTCCTGACTTTC
D gene: .
J gene: TRBJ2-6
clone size: .
V gene: TRBV4-3

CDR3 protein: CASSLMAQSYNEQFF
CDR3 DNA: TGTGCCAGCAGCTTAATGGCTCAATCCTACAATGAGCAGTTCTTC
D gene: .
J gene: TRBJ2-1
clone size: once
V gene: TRBV11-2

CDR3 protein: CASSLVVQGGVDEQFF
CDR3 DNA: TGCGCCAGCAGCTTGGTGGTACAGGGAGGGGTGGATGAGCAGTTCTTC
D gene: .
J gene: TRBJ2-1
clone size: .
V gene: TRBV5-1

CDR3 protein: CASSLGSHETRDGELFF
CDR3 DNA: TGTGCCAGCAGTTTAGGGTCACACGAAACTAGGGACGGGGAGCTGTTTTTT
D gene: .
J gene: TRBJ2-2
clone size: once
V gene: TRBV28

CDR3 protein: CASSTYTTNEKLFF
CDR3 DNA: TGTGCCAGCAGCACGTATACGACTAATGAAAAACTGTTTTTT
D gene: .
J gene: TRBJ1-4
clone size: .
V gene: TRBV5-6

CDR3 protein: CASSIDGGGVPNQPQHF
CDR3 DNA: TGTGCCAGTAGTATAGATGGGGGGGGAGTGCCCAATCAGCCCCAGCATTTT
D gene: .
J gene: TRBJ1-5
clone size: once
V gene: TRBV19

CDR3 protein: CASSQDLYRGSGKLFF
CDR3 DNA: TGTGCCAGCAGCCAAGATCTTTACAGGGGGAGTGGAAAACTGTTTTTT
D gene: TRBD1
J gene: TRBJ1-4
clone size: .
V gene: TRBV14

CDR3 protein: CASSIQSRGLFF
CDR3 DNA: TGTGCCAGTAGTATTCAAAGCCGGGGGCTGTTTTTT
D gene: .
J gene: TRBJ2-2
clone size: few
V gene: TRBV19

CDR3 protein: CATSRASGLAGAGTQYF
CDR3 DNA: TGTGCCACCAGCAGAGCATCAGGTCTAGCGGGGGCGGGGACCCAGTACTTC
D gene: TRBD2
J gene: TRBJ2-5
clone size: .
V gene: TRBV15

CDR3 protein: CASRVAGLNSPLHF
CDR3 DNA: TGTGCCAGCAGGGTGGCAGGCCTTAATTCACCCCTCCACTTT
D gene: .
J gene: TRBJ1-6
clone size: once
V gene: TRBV6-6

CDR3 protein: CASWGNTEAFF
CDR3 DNA: TGTGCCTCATGGGGTAACACTGAAGCTTTCTTT
D gene: .
J gene: TRBJ1-1
clone size: .
V gene: TRBV19

CDR3 protein: CATSGTGISYNEQFF
CDR3 DNA: TGTGCCACCAGCGGGACAGGGATCTCCTACAATGAGCAGTTCTTC
D gene: TRBD1
J gene: TRBJ2-1
clone size: once
V gene: TRBV15

CDR3 protein: CASSQEPGLPNYGYTF
CDR3 DNA: TGCGCCAGCAGCCAAGAACCGGGTTTACCTAACTATGGCTACACCTTC
D gene: .
J gene: TRBJ1-2
clone size: .
V gene: TRBV4-3

CDR3 protein: CASSLGQGGVAFF
CDR3 DNA: TGCGCCAGCAGCCTTGGACAGGGGGGGGTAGCTTTCTTT
D gene: TRBD1
J gene: TRBJ1-1
clone size: .
V gene: TRBV4-1

CDR3 protein: CASSYFGQRNQPQHF
CDR3 DNA: TGTGCCAGCAGTTACTTCGGACAGCGCAATCAGCCCCAGCATTTT
D gene: .
J gene: TRBJ1-5
clone size: .
V gene: TRBV6-9

CDR3 protein: CASSQDRAQETQYF
CDR3 DNA: TGCGCCAGCAGCCAAGACAGGGCCCAAGAGACCCAGTACTTC
D gene: .
J gene: TRBJ2-5
clone size: .
V gene: TRBV4-3

CDR3 protein: CASSLAQGNTEAFF
CDR3 DNA: TGCGCCAGCAGCTTGGCACAGGGGAACACTGAAGCTTTCTTT
D gene: .
J gene: TRBJ1-1
clone size: once
V gene: TRBV5-1

CDR3 protein: CASRSRDYGYTF
CDR3 DNA: TGTGCCAGCCGATCGAGGGACTATGGCTACACCTTC
D gene: .
J gene: TRBJ1-2
clone size: .
V gene: TRBV6-5

CDR3 protein: CASSLGVGLAVYEQYF
CDR3 DNA: TGTGCCAGCAGCTTAGGGGTGGGACTAGCAGTCTACGAGCAGTACTTC
D gene: TRBD2
J gene: TRBJ2-7
clone size: .
V gene: TRBV7-2

CDR3 protein: CASSSRGVGYEQYF
CDR3 DNA: TGTGCCAGCAGTAGCAGGGGTGTGGGCTACGAGCAGTACTTC
D gene: .
J gene: TRBJ2-7
clone size: .
V gene: TRBV28

CDR3 protein: CASSLELGPALAGVKVGELFF
CDR3 DNA: TGTGCCAGCAGCTTAGAATTGGGGCCCGCGCTAGCGGGAGTGAAGGTCGGGGAGCTGTTTTTT
D gene: TRBD2
J gene: TRBJ2-2
clone size: .
V gene: TRBV7-6

CDR3 protein: CASSMSARGSSGANVLTF
CDR3 DNA: TGTGCCAGTAGTATGTCGGCCCGGGGGTCCTCTGGGGCCAACGTCCTGACTTTC
D gene: .
J gene: TRBJ2-6
clone size: .
V gene: TRBV19

CDR3 protein: CASSQWSSTDTQYF
CDR3 DNA: TGCGCCAGCAGCCAATGGTCTAGCACAGATACGCAGTATTTT
D gene: .
J gene: TRBJ2-3
clone size: .
V gene: TRBV4-1

CDR3 protein: CASSLRNRGYHNEKLFF
CDR3 DNA: TGCGCCAGCAGCTTACGGAACAGGGGGTATCATAATGAAAAACTGTTTTTT
D gene: TRBD1
J gene: TRBJ1-4
clone size: .
V gene: TRBV5-1

CDR3 protein: CASSSGQGDGYTF
CDR3 DNA: TGTGCCAGCAGCTCCGGACAGGGCGACGGCTACACCTTC
D gene: TRBD1
J gene: TRBJ1-2
clone size: once
V gene: TRBV28

CDR3 protein: CTAETDTQYF
CDR3 DNA: TGCACCGCAGAAACAGATACGCAGTATTTT
D gene: .
J gene: TRBJ2-3
clone size: .
V gene: TRBV29-1

CDR3 protein: CASSPGTFSGNTIYF
CDR3 DNA: TGTGCCAGCAGCCCGGGGACTTTCTCTGGAAACACCATATATTTT
D gene: .
J gene: TRBJ1-3
clone size: .
V gene: TRBV28

CDR3 protein: CASSGRGELFF
CDR3 DNA: TGTGCCAGCAGTGGCAGGGGGGAGCTGTTTTTT
D gene: .
J gene: TRBJ2-2
clone size: .
V gene: TRBV2

CDR3 protein: CASSVDSYYGYTF
CDR3 DNA: TGTGCCAGCAGCGTAGACAGCTACTATGGCTACACCTTC
D gene: .
J gene: TRBJ1-2
clone size: few
V gene: TRBV9

CDR3 protein: CASSHQTGGPYEQYF
CDR3 DNA: TGCGCCAGCAGCCATCAGACAGGGGGACCCTACGAGCAGTACTTC
D gene: TRBD1
J gene: TRBJ2-7
clone size: .
V gene: TRBV4-1

CDR3 protein: CASSSRGLRNSPLHF
CDR3 DNA: TGTGCCAGCAGCTCTCGTGGACTACGAAATTCACCCCTCCACTTT
D gene: .
J gene: TRBJ1-6
clone size: .
V gene: TRBV13

CDR3 protein: CASSAIPGGTDTQYF
CDR3 DNA: TGTGCCAGCTCAGCGATCCCCGGGGGCACAGATACGCAGTATTTT
D gene: .
J gene: TRBJ2-3
clone size: once
V gene: TRBV18

CDR3 protein: CASGGDADKGEQYF
CDR3 DNA: TGTGCTAGTGGAGGGGACGCGGATAAAGGGGAGCAGTACTTC
D gene: .
J gene: TRBJ2-7
clone size: .
V gene: TRBV12-5

CDR3 protein: CASSYGPEDQPQHF
CDR3 DNA: TGTGCCAGCAGTTACGGTCCCGAAGATCAGCCCCAGCATTTT
D gene: .
J gene: TRBJ1-5
clone size: .
V gene: TRBV6-5

CDR3 protein: CASRGTGMHGYTF
CDR3 DNA: TGTGCCAGCAGGGGGACAGGGATGCATGGCTACACCTTC
D gene: TRBD1
J gene: TRBJ1-2
clone size: .
V gene: TRBV9

CDR3 protein: CASTSKQGSIDGYTF
CDR3 DNA: TGTGCCAGCACCTCGAAGCAGGGAAGTATCGATGGCTACACCTTC
D gene: .
J gene: TRBJ1-2
clone size: .
V gene: TRBV6-5

CDR3 protein: CASSLGRGFGDTEAFF
CDR3 DNA: TGTGCCAGCAGTTTAGGTCGGGGATTCGGGGACACTGAAGCTTTCTTT
D gene: .
J gene: TRBJ1-1
clone size: once
V gene: TRBV28